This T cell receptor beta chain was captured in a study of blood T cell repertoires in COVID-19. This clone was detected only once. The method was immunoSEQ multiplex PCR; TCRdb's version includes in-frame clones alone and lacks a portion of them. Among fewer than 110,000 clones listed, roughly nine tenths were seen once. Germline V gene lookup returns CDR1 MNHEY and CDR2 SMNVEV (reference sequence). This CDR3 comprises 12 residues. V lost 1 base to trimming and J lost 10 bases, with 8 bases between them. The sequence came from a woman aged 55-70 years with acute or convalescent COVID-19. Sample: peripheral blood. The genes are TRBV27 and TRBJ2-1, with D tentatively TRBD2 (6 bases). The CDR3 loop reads CASSLWAGEQFF. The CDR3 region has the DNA TGTGCCAGCAGTTTATGGGCGGGAGAGCAGTTCTTC.